This T cell receptor beta chain was sequenced in a study of blood T cell repertoires in COVID-19. Study details: Acute and convalescent COVID-19 specimens originated in the United States, Italy and Spain. T cells, B-cell-depleted T cells, or PBMCs supplied cDNA or gDNA.

Methods used by the authors: Reference gene primer amplification yielded estimated nucleated cell counts. This table comes from immunoSEQ multiplex PCR, and its TCRdb copy is limited to in-frame clones, with some not included. V, J and clone size were drawn from that table, and D and trimming were deduced from the DNA. The sample comprises 100,000 to 150,000 clones, about 89% of which are singletons, and around 18% rests with the top ten. The germline V gene has CDR1 SGDLS and CDR2 YYNGEE. This CDR3 spans 14 amino acids. Trimming removed 3 bases at V and 6 bases at J, with 14 bases between. Sequenced material: peripheral blood. The TCR sequence derives from a man in his forties or fifties with active or convalescent COVID-19. The chain carries TRBV9 and TRBJ2-3; TRBD2 is a possible D gene (5 bases). The CDR3 DNA sequence: TGTGCCAGCAGCGCTGGACTGCGAGGTGATACGCAGTATTTT. This codes for CASSAGLRGDTQYF.